This TCR beta chain came from a study of shared clonotypes between healthy human individuals. Amplification in unsorted PBMC replicate PCRs started from 250 to 300 ng DNA, which equals 30,000 to 35,000 T cell genomes. Method: immunoSEQ multiplex PCR; TCRdb's copy keeps in-frame clones and lacks some. This table holds about 460,000 clones, 77% found once. V was pared by 0 bases and J by 4 bases, with 7 bases between. Germline-derived CDR1 and CDR2 are SGHRS and YFSETQ. This CDR3 spans 13 amino acids. This chain links TRBV5-1 with TRBJ1-2, with D unresolved. The sample comprised PBMCs. This clonotype originated in a woman aged 40 to 50 in good health. Some clones in this sample may be carry-over from other donors' samples. The CDR3 DNA follows: TGCGCCAGCAGCTTGGATGTTAGCTATGGCTACACCTTC. Amino acid sequence: CASSLDVSYGYTF. Full variable domain (rest looked up from reference TRBV5-1 and TRBJ1-2): KAGVTQTPRYLIKTRGQQVTLSCSPISGHRSVSWYQQTPGQGLQFLFEYFSETQRNKGNFPGRFSGRQFSNSRSEMNVSTLELGDSALYLCASSLDVSYGYTFGSGTRLTVV.